What follows is one TCR beta chain and its context. Its antigen is undetermined. This entry comes from a study of T cells expressing NK-cell markers. Study in general: It was from sorted CD3+CD56+NKG2C+, CD3+CD56+NKG2C- and CD3+CD56-NKG2C+ T cells that TCR beta repertoires came. With respect to HCMV, most of the eight sequenced donors were seropositive, and one was seronegative. Study observations and caveats: Several donors likewise had their CD3+CD56-NKG2C+ fraction led by these clonotypes.

The TCR beta cDNA came from 5'RACE template switching with UMIs. TCRdb reanalyzed the 5' RACE reads, giving one entry per CDR3 protein sequence and no DNA. Its table records about 450,000 distinct CDR3 sequences. The CDR3 runs to 17 residues. Germline-derived CDR1 and CDR2 are MGHRA and YSYEKL. Sequencing used blood T cells: a sorted CD56 or NKG2C T cell subset, CD4+ or CD8+ T cells, or bulk PBMC T cells (not recorded which). The V call is TRBV4-1, the J call TRBJ2-2; TCRdb indicates TRBD2, and absent DNA this call remains unverified. The receptor was derived from a woman aged 18-70 years in good health. The CDR3 is CASSQEGGGADTGELFF.